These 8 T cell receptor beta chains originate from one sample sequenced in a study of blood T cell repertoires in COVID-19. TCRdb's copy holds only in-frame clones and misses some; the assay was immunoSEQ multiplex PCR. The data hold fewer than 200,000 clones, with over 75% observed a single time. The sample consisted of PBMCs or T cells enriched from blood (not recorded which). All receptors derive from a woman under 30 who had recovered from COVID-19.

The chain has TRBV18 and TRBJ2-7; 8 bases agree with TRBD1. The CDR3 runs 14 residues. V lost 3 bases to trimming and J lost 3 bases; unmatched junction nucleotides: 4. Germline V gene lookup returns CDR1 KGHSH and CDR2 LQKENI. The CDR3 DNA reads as TGTGCCAGCTCACCTAGACAGGGGATCTACGAGCAGTACTTC. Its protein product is CASSPRQGIYEQYF.

The CDR3, as DNA: TGTGCCATCAGTGAGTCTTTCTCCGATCAGCCCCAGCATTTT. It yields the protein CAISESFSDQPQHF. The chain carries TRBV10-3 and TRBJ1-5; D unclear. The CDR3 is 14 amino acids. V lost 0 bases and J 5 bases, leaving 8 bases between the germline ends. Germline-derived CDR1 and CDR2 are ENHRY and SYGVKD.

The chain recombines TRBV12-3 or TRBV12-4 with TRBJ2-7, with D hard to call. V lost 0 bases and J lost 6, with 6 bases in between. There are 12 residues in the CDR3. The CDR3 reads CASSLAASEQYF. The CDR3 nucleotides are TGTGCCAGCAGTTTAGCTGCGAGCGAGCAGTACTTC.

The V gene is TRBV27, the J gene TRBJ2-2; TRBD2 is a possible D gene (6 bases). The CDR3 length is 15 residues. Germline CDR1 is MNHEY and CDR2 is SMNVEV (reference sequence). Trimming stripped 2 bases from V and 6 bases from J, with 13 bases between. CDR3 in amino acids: CASSLIGGAAGELFF. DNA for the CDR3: TGTGCCAGCAGTTTAATCGGGGGAGCCGCCGGGGAGCTGTTTTTT.

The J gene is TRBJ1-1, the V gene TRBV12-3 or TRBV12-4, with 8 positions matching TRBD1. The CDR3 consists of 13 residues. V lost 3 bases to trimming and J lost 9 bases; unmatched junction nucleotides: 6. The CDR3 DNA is TGTGCCAGCAGTTTGGGACAGGTCGAAAAAGCTTTCTTT. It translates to CASSLGQVEKAFF.

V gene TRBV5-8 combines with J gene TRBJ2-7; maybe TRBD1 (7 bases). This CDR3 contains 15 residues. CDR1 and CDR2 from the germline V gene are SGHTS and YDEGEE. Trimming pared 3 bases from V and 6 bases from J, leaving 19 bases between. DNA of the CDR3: TGTGCCAGCAGCTGGGGCCCACAGGGGACTTTCGAGCAGTACTTC. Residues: CASSWGPQGTFEQYF.

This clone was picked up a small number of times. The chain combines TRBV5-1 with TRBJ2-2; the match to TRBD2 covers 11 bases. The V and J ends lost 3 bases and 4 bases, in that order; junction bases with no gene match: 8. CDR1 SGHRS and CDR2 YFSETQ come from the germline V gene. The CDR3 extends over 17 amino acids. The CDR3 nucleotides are TGCGCCAGCAGCTACCCGTCTAGCGGGGGGTTCACCGGGGAGCTGTTTTTT. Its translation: CASSYPSSGGFTGELFF.

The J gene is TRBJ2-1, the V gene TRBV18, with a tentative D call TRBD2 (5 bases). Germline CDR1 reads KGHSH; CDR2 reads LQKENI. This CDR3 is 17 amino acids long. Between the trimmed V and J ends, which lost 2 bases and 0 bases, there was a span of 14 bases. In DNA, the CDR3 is TGTGCCAGCTCACCAGGATTTCCGGGGAGCTCCTACAATGAGCAGTTCTTC. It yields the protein CASSPGFPGSSYNEQFF. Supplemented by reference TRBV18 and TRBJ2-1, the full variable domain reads NAGVMQNPRHLVRRRGQEARLRCSPMKGHSHVYWYRQLPEEGLKFMVYLQKENIIDESGMPKERFSAEFPKEGPSILRIQQVVRGDSAAYFCASSPGFPGSSYNEQFFGPGTRLTVL.